The source of this T cell receptor beta chain is a study of CD8 T cells in Susac syndrome. The J segment lost 4 bases and the V segment lost 7 bases, leaving 7 bases of the junction unmatched. Germline assignment: CDR1 MGHDK and CDR2 SYGVNS. This CDR3 is built from 15 residues. RNA was extracted with the RNeasy kit, and a quantity of about 0.45 to 1 ug was reverse transcribed using random hexamers. MiXCR, applied by TCRdb to the immunoSEQ multiplex PCR reads, yields one record per CDR3 protein. Among about 210,000 distinct CDR3 sequences, around 95% were seen once, and the ten largest hold about 0.091%.

The material sequenced was CD4+ T cells from PBMCs. This clonotype was sampled from a human donor with multiple sclerosis. The chain uses TRBV25-1 and TRBJ1-1; 12 nucleotides line up with TRBD1. The CDR3 coding sequence is TGTGCCAGCAATGGGGACAGGGGGCGAGTCACTGAAGCTTTCTTT. This codes for CASNGDRGRVTEAFF.